Below, 28 T cell receptor beta chains from the same sample are listed, as sequenced in a study of T-cell reconstitution after alpha-beta-depleted transplantation in children. The TCRbeta library incorporated unique molecular identifiers. TCRdb independently ran MiXCR on the PCR reads; one entry per CDR3 protein. The sample has around 87,000 distinct CDR3 sequences, approximately 8.4% seen once. The material was PBMCs from the stem cell graft donor, obtained from the stem cell graft. The receptors derive from a human donor who donated a stem cell graft to a child with congenital amegakaryocytic thrombocytopenia.

This clonotype came up many times. The chain recombines TRBV5-1 with TRBJ2-3, with 10 bases matching TRBD2. CDR3 length: 16 residues. Germline V gene lookup returns CDR1 SGHRS and CDR2 YFSETQ. Trimming took 4 bases from V and 2 from J; bases not matched to a gene: 7. Here the CDR3 DNA reads TGCGCCAGCAGCCTAGGACTAGCGGAGTACACAGATACGCAGTATTTT. Its translation: CASSLGLAEYTDTQYF.

This clonotype has ten or more counts. CDR3 in DNA: TGTGCCAGCAGTGGGGGGTCTAGCAATCAGCCCCAGCATTTT. It translates to CASSGGSSNQPQHF. This rearrangement joins TRBV2 to TRBJ1-5, with a possible D match to TRBD1 (5 bases). V lost 4 bases to trimming and J lost 0 bases, with 7 bases between them. CDR3 length: 14 residues. Germline V CDR1 and CDR2: SNHLY, FYNNEI.

This clonotype was recorded at least ten times. The chain couples TRBV5-1 to TRBJ1-4; 8 bases fit TRBD1. The CDR3 extends over 18 amino acids. With 3 bases clipped from V and 8 bases from J, the junction kept 18 bases outside the gene matches. In germline, CDR1 is SGHRS, CDR2 YFSETQ. CDR3 DNA: TGCGCCAGCAGCTCGGGCCAGGGGGCTCGGGGCTTTGAAGAAAAACTGTTTTTT. Amino acids: CASSSGQGARGFEEKLFF.

This clonotype was detected ten times or more. This chain links TRBV7-2 with TRBJ2-2; no definite D call. The CDR3 loop spans 14 amino acids. The V and J ends lost 1 base and 6 bases respectively, with 9 bases between them. CDR1 SGHTA and CDR2 FQGNSA come from the germline V gene. The CDR3 nucleotides are TGTGCCAGCAGCTTAGGAGGTGGAGCCGGGGAGCTGTTTTTT. It is translated as CASSLGGGAGELFF.

Only a few counts were recorded for this clonotype. The chain carries TRBV11-2 and TRBJ2-3, with no clear D. V lost 4 bases and J 6 bases, leaving 14 bases between the germline ends. Germline CDR1 is SGHAT and CDR2 is FQNNGV. The CDR3 has 14 residues. CDR3 residues: CASSWALNTDTQYF. As DNA, the CDR3 is TGTGCCAGCAGCTGGGCCCTGAATACTGATACGCAGTATTTT.

This clonotype was found many times. The chain couples TRBV5-1 to TRBJ2-5; no clear D gene. Germline V lookup: CDR1 SGHRS, CDR2 YFSETQ. This CDR3 is 15 amino acids long. Trimming took 0 bases from V and 5 from J, leaving 14 bases between them. The CDR3 sequence: CASSLDSPARETQYF. The CDR3 bases are TGCGCCAGCAGCTTGGACAGCCCAGCCCGGGAGACCCAGTACTTC.

This clonotype was counted ten times or more. The rearrangement links TRBV5-1 to TRBJ1-1, with 8 nucleotides matching TRBD1. V lost 5 bases, J lost 4 bases, and 1 base stayed unmatched. The CDR3 is 12 amino acids. Germline CDR1 is SGHRS and CDR2 is YFSETQ. The CDR3 loop is CASRGTGTEAFF. The DNA for the CDR3 is TGCGCCAGCAGAGGGACAGGCACTGAAGCTTTCTTT.

This clonotype was observed many times. V and J are TRBV7-9 and TRBJ1-4; D unclear. The CDR3 loop spans 13 amino acids. Germline CDR1 reads SEHNR; CDR2 reads FQNEAQ (reference sequence). V was pared by 3 bases and J by 5 bases, with 7 bases between. CDR3 DNA sequence: TGTGCCAGCAGCTTCCGGTGGAATGAAAAACTGTTTTTT. Translating gives CASSFRWNEKLFF.

This clonotype appeared many times. The rearrangement uses TRBV19 and TRBJ1-2; 12 bases are a match to TRBD1. Germline CDR1 reads LNHDA; CDR2 reads SQIVND (reference sequence). V lost 7 bases to trimming and J lost 3 bases; unmatched junction nucleotides: 12. This CDR3 has 17 amino acids. The CDR3 loop reads CASMGTGGADRYYGYTF. Written as DNA, the CDR3 is TGTGCCAGTATGGGGACAGGGGGCGCAGATCGGTACTATGGCTACACCTTC.

This clonotype showed up many times. This sequence joins TRBV7-2 and TRBJ1-1; no definite D call. V was cut by 1 base and J by 1 base, with 10 bases left in between. This CDR3 region has 15 residues. The germline CDR1 and CDR2 sequences are SGHTA and FQGNSA. CDR3 sequence: CASSLDSTGNTEAFF. CDR3 nucleotides: TGTGCCAGCAGCTTAGATTCGACTGGGAACACTGAAGCTTTCTTT.

This clonotype was seen at least ten times. V gene TRBV6-5 combines with J gene TRBJ1-6; no definite D call. Germline CDR1 reads MNHEY; CDR2 reads SVGAGI. V lost 4 bases, J lost 0 bases, and 10 bases lay in between. The CDR3 has 16 residues. Written as DNA, the CDR3 is TGTGCCAGCAGTTCGGGATGGGGCTCCTATAATTCACCCCTCCACTTT. It encodes CASSSGWGSYNSPLHF.

In this sample, this clonotype turned up many times. This chain links TRBV24-1 with TRBJ2-2; 13 nucleotides match TRBD2. Germline loops: CDR1 KGHDR, CDR2 SFDVKD. The CDR3 has 18 amino acids. V dropped 5 bases and J dropped 0; count of bases not matched to a gene: 5. CDR3 DNA: TGTGCCACCAGTGCGTCACTAGCGGGAGGGCCGAACACCGGGGAGCTGTTTTTT. Protein: CATSASLAGGPNTGELFF.

Many counts were recorded for this clonotype. The V gene is TRBV6-5, the J gene TRBJ2-3; D is uncertain. Germline-derived CDR1 and CDR2 are MNHEY and SVGAGI. The V end lost 6 bases, the J end lost 2 bases, and 12 bases lay between the germline ends. The CDR3 sequence is 14 residues long. CDR3 residues: CASSLSDPTDTQYF. In DNA, the CDR3 is TGTGCCAGCAGCCTTTCCGACCCCACAGATACGCAGTATTTT.

This clonotype appeared many times. This chain links TRBV5-1 with TRBJ2-3; D possibly corresponds to TRBD1 (5 bases). The V gene lost 6 bases and the J gene lost 0 bases, with 14 bases spanning the gap. Germline loops: CDR1 SGHRS, CDR2 YFSETQ. The CDR3 totals 15 residues. CDR3 amino acids: CASTNTGFSTDTQYF. In DNA form, the CDR3 reads TGCGCCAGCACCAATACAGGATTTAGCACAGATACGCAGTATTTT. The variable domain in full, completed from reference TRBV5-1 and TRBJ2-3, reads KAGVTQTPRYLIKTRGQQVTLSCSPISGHRSVSWYQQTPGQGLQFLFEYFSETQRNKGNFPGRFSGRQFSNSRSEMNVSTLELGDSALYLCASTNTGFSTDTQYFGPGTRLTVL.

In this sample, this clonotype turned up many times. The genes are TRBV2 and TRBJ1-5, with D unclear. This CDR3 contains 14 residues. The germline V gene encodes CDR1 SNHLY and CDR2 FYNNEI. V shed 3 bases and J shed 7 bases, with 13 bases lying between them. The CDR3: CASSETRVGQPQHF. The CDR3 coding sequence is TGTGCCAGCAGTGAGACGCGGGTCGGACAGCCCCAGCATTTT.

This clonotype has ten or more counts. The rearrangement links TRBV12-3 or TRBV12-4 to TRBJ1-1, with TRBD1 matching over 7 bases. CDR3 length: 13 residues. Trimming took 10 bases from V and 1 from J; bases not matched to a gene: 6. CDR3 region: CATPTGPNTEAFF. The DNA for the CDR3 is TGTGCCACCCCGACAGGGCCGAACACTGAAGCTTTCTTT.

This clonotype occurred many times. The chain joins TRBV4-2 to TRBJ2-1; tentative D call: TRBD2 (5 bases). The length of the CDR3 is 16 residues. Trimming left V 6 bases short and J 0 bases short, with 15 bases between. In germline, CDR1 is LGHNA, CDR2 YNFKEQ. The CDR3 region is CASSGGRKSSYNEQFF. The DNA of the CDR3 is TGTGCCAGCAGTGGAGGACGGAAAAGCTCCTACAATGAGCAGTTCTTC.

This clonotype was counted many times. This chain connects TRBV18 to TRBJ1-1; D may be TRBD1 (5 bases). The germline V gene has CDR1 KGHSH and CDR2 LQKENI. The CDR3 loop spans 12 amino acids. The germline V and J ends were trimmed by 3 bases and 9 bases, with 11 bases remaining between them. CDR3 loop: CASSPGEGQAFF. The CDR3 nucleotides are TGTGCCAGCTCACCGGGGGAGGGGCAAGCTTTCTTT.

This clonotype turned up a few times. The chain carries TRBV29-1 and TRBJ1-2, with a tentative D call TRBD1 (5 bases). V gave up 4 bases and J gave up 4 bases, with 13 bases separating them. This CDR3 region has 13 residues. In germline, CDR1 is SQVTM, CDR2 ANQGSEA. The CDR3 reads CSVAQGGLYGYTF. In DNA form, the CDR3 reads TGCAGCGTTGCCCAGGGCGGGCTCTATGGCTACACCTTC.

There are many counts of this clonotype. The chain combines TRBV6-5 with TRBJ1-1; D is unresolved. V was clipped by 6 bases and J by 5 bases, with 10 bases between them. This CDR3 contains 12 residues. The germline CDR1 and CDR2 sequences are MNHEY and SVGAGI. The CDR3 bases are TGTGCCAGCAGCCAACGGAGAACTGAAGCTTTCTTT. Protein: CASSQRRTEAFF.

This clonotype occurred many times. V usage is TRBV11-2 and J usage is TRBJ2-1; 11 bases line up with TRBD2. CDR1 SGHAT and CDR2 FQNNGV come from the germline V gene. Trimming removed 4 bases from V and 5 bases from J; junction bases left unmatched: 16. This CDR3 comprises 19 residues. CDR3 region: CASSSSKFSSGGNDNEQFF. The CDR3 bases are TGTGCCAGCAGCTCAAGCAAATTCTCTAGCGGGGGGAACGACAATGAGCAGTTCTTC.

This clonotype was detected a few times. A much larger clone sits a single nucleotide away, making a read error possible. The rearrangement joins TRBV5-1 to TRBJ2-6; D perhaps matches TRBD1 (5 bases). The CDR3 runs 14 residues. Germline-derived CDR1 and CDR2 are SGHRS and YFSETQ. The CDR3 is CASSFNSGANGLTF. In DNA form, the CDR3 reads TGCGCCAGCAGCTTCAACTCTGGGGCCAACGGCCTGACTTTC.

This clonotype was seen ten or more times. The chain employs TRBV20-1 and TRBJ1-6; D gene uncertain. CDR1 is DFQATT and CDR2 is SNEGSKA in the germline V gene (reference sequence). The CDR3 covers 14 residues. The V end lost 3 bases, the J end lost 0 bases, and 6 bases lay between the germline ends. The DNA for the CDR3 is TGCAGTGCTAGTTTAAGCTCCTATAATTCACCCCTCCACTTT. This gives the protein CSASLSSYNSPLHF.

This clonotype was picked up many times. The chain recombines TRBV27 with TRBJ2-7; D not certain. The CDR3 is 16 residues long. The V gene lost 4 bases and the J gene lost 0 bases, with 16 bases spanning the gap. Germline-derived CDR1 and CDR2 are MNHEY and SMNVEV (reference sequence). Written as DNA, the CDR3 is TGTGCCAGCAGTTCCTCCCTCTACGACTCCTCCTACGAGCAGTACTTC. Translated: CASSSSLYDSSYEQYF.

The chain carries TRBV15 and TRBJ2-1, with a possible D match to TRBD2 (5 bases). Germline V gives CDR1 LNHNV, CDR2 YYDKDF (reference sequence). The V gene lost 1 base and the J gene lost 0 bases, with 13 bases spanning the gap. CDR3 size: 17 residues. The CDR3 region is CATSRGGPLGSYNEQFF. Written as DNA, the CDR3 is TGTGCCACCAGCAGAGGCGGGCCCCTAGGCTCCTACAATGAGCAGTTCTTC.

The table lists this clonotype with many counts. The genes are TRBV5-1 and TRBJ2-7; no clear D. Trimming cost V 3 bases and J 3 bases, with 13 bases left between them. Germline-derived CDR1 and CDR2 are SGHRS and YFSETQ. The CDR3 is 14 residues long. The CDR3 bases are TGCGCCAGCAGCTGGGTTTCGCCGGACTACGAGCAGTACTTC. Translating gives CASSWVSPDYEQYF.

With respect to this clonotype: This clone may be a read error of a much larger clone one base away. The J gene is TRBJ2-7, the V gene TRBV5-1; 8 bases match TRBD1. The CDR3 is made up of 16 amino acids. From germline, CDR1 is SGHRS and CDR2 YFSETQ. The CDR3 here is CDSSPGQGLSSYEQYF. DNA of the CDR3: TGCGACAGCAGCCCTGGACAGGGCCTGAGCTCCTACGAGCAGTACTTC.

The chain uses TRBV4-1 and TRBJ1-2; 7 bases agree with TRBD1. The CDR3 is made up of 15 amino acids. With V trimmed by 3 bases and J by 5 bases, 9 bases remained unmatched. Germline values: CDR1 MGHRA, CDR2 YSYEKL. DNA of the CDR3: TGCGCCAGCAGCCAGCCCGACAGGGACATTTATGGCTACACCTTC. This encodes CASSQPDRDIYGYTF.